This T cell receptor beta chain comes out of a study of control samples from healthy donors and cancer patients. Clones were sequenced by immunoSEQ multiplex PCR, and TCRdb holds only the in-frame ones, with some missing. This sample has approximately 98,000 clones, with almost 85% found just once. This clone has only one observation. This CDR3 contains 14 residues. The sequencing sample was made of blood. J is TRBJ2-7 and V is TRBV21-1; TRBD1, the table's D call, lacks a check against the DNA. TRBV21-1 is noted as a pseudogene. The receptor was derived from a man aged 18 to 35 in good health. The CDR3 here is CASSRGQGAYEQYF. In nucleotides, the CDR3 is TGTGCCAGCAGCCGAGGACAGGGGGCCTACGAGCAGTACTTC.